This T cell receptor (beta chain) appears in the sequencing data of a study of shared clonotypes between healthy human individuals. This CDR3 contains 13 residues. Between the trimmed V and J ends, which lost 3 bases and 7 bases, there was a span of 12 bases. Germline V gives CDR1 SNHLY, CDR2 FYNNEI. A CD45RA-negative memory subset and a CD45RA+ naive subset were separated from the CD4+ cells. Study-wide findings and caveats: The study drew on few donors, limiting represented genetic and exposure-history diversity. On the whole, naive subsets had larger estimated richness than memory subsets had.

The DNA input per sorted-subset replicate PCR was 200 ng, corresponding to 28,000 or so T cell genomes. Assay: immunoSEQ multiplex PCR; the TCRdb copy retains only in-frame clones and omits some. This table holds some 1 million clones, 75% found once. This clone showed up just a few times. Antigen specificity is unknown. The chain has TRBV2 and TRBJ2-5, with no clear D. The sequencing sample was made of memory CD4+ T cells sorted from blood. Stated subset: CD45RA-negative fraction. This receptor was identified in a man aged 18 to 29 in good health. The CDR3 nucleotides read TGTGCCAGCAGTGACAGTTCGGCGCGGACCCAGTACTTC. Residues: CASSDSSARTQYF.